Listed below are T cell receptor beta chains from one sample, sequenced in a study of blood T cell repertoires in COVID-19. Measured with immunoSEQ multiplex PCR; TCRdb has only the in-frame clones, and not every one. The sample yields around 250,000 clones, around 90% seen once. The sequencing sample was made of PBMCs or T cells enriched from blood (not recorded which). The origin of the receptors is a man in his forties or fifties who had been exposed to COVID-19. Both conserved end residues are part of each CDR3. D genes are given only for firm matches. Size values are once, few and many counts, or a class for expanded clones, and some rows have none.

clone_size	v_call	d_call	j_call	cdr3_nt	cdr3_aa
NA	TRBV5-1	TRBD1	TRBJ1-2	TGCGCCAGCAGCCCCTACCTAGACAGGGAACATGGCTACACCTTC	CASSPYLDREHGYTF
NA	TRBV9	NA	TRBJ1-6	TGTGCCAGCAGCGTTGAACCTAATAATTCACCCCTCCACTTT	CASSVEPNNSPLHF
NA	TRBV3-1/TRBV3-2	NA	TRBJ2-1	TGTGCCAGCAGCCAAGATCTGCCAGGGGCCTACAATGAGCAGTTCTTC	CASSQDLPGAYNEQFF
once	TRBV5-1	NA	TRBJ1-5	TGCGCCAGCAGCTTGGGACCGGGGGGAGAAGGTAAATGGCGCAATCAGCCCCAGCATTTT	CASSLGPGGEGKWRNQPQHF
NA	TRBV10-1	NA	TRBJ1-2	TGCGCCAGCAGTGAGTCGTTATACTATGGCTACACCTTC	CASSESLYYGYTF
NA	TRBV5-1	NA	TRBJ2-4	TGCGCCAGCAGCTTGAACACGGGAGAAAACATTCAGTACTTC	CASSLNTGENIQYF
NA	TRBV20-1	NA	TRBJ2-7	TGCAGTGCCAGCACAGAATACGAGCAGTACTTC	CSASTEYEQYF
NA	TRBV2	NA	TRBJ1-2	TGTGCCAGCAGTGCAGACGGGAACTATGGCTACACCTTC	CASSADGNYGYTF
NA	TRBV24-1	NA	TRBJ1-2	TGTGCCACCAGTGATTTGCAAGGTCGGATGAGGAATAACTATGGCTACACCTTC	CATSDLQGRMRNNYGYTF
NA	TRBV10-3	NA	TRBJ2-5	TGTGCCATCAGTGGCCGGGACAAAGAGACCCAGTACTTC	CAISGRDKETQYF